This TCR beta chain is from a study of T cells in placental villitis. The table lists this clone with a count of one. The immunoSEQ assay was v4. Data came from immunoSEQ multiplex PCR; TCRdb stores just in-frame clones and leaves some out. This sample carries about 6,000 clones, around 80% of them seen once, and the ten largest clones take over 7.5%. The V gene lost 2 bases and the J gene lost 3 bases, with 4 bases spanning the gap. The CDR3 covers 12 residues. Germline assignment: CDR1 SEHNR and CDR2 FQNEAQ (reference sequence). The sequencing input was placental tissue containing maternal and fetal cells. This sequence was found in a human patient with infectious villitis; the placental T cells may come from both mother and fetus. The genes are TRBV7-9 and TRBJ1-2; D call uncertain. The CDR3 DNA is TGTGCCAGCAGCTTACAGGACTATGGCTACACCTTC. Its protein product is CASSLQDYGYTF.